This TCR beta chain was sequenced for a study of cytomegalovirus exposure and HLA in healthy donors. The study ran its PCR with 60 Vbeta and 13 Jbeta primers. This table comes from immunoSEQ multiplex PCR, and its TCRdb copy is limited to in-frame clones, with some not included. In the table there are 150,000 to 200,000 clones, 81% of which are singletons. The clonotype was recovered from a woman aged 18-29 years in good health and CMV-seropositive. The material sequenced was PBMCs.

The CDR3 sequence is CATSRPGTDLSGELFF. The DNA of the CDR3 is TGTGCCACCAGCAGGCCCGGGACAGATCTCTCCGGGGAGCTGTTTTTT. The rearrangement links TRBV15 to TRBJ2-2, with 7 bases identical to TRBD1. CDR1 is LNHNV, CDR2 YYDKDF, per germline (reference sequence). The V and J ends lost 3 bases and 6 bases, in that order; junction bases with no gene match: 10. CDR3 length: 16 amino acids.